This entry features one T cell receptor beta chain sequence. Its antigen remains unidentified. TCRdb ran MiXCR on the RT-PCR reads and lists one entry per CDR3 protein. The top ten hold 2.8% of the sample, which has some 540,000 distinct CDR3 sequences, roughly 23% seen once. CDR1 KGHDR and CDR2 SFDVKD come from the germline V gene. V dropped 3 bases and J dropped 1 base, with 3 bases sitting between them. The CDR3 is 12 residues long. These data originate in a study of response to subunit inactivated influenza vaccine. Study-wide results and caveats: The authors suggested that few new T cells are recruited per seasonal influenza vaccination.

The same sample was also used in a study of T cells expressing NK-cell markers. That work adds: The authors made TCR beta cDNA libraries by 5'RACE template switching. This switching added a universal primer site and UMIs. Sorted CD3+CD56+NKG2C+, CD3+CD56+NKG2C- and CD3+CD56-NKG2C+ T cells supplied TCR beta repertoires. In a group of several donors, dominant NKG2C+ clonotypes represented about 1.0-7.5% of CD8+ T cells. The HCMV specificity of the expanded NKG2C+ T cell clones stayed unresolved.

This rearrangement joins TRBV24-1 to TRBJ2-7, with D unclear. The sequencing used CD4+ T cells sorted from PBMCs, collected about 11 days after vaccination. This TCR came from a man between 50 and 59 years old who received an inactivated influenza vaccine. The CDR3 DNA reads TGTGCCACCAGTGATGGATCCTACGAGCAGTACTTC. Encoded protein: CATSDGSYEQYF.